One and the same sample provided the 16 T cell receptor beta chains below, sequenced in a study of T cell responses to AZD1222 COVID-19 vaccine. The protocol was immunoSEQ multiplex PCR, while the TCRdb copy is restricted to in-frame clones and leaves out a portion. The profile shows roughly 110,000 clones, about nine tenths of them singletons. Specimen: peripheral blood, collected 28 days after the second AZD1222 dose. The receptor set was obtained from an adult who received the AZD1222 COVID-19 vaccine.

The rearrangement joins TRBV6-4 to TRBJ2-2; 7 bases are shared with TRBD1. This CDR3 contains 14 residues. Trimming removed 8 bases from V and 0 bases from J; junction bases left unmatched: 3. CDR1 and CDR2 from the germline V gene are MRHNA and SNTAGT. The CDR3 reads CASQDRTNTGELFF. CDR3 coding DNA: TGTGCCAGCCAGGACAGGACGAACACCGGGGAGCTGTTTTTT.

The J gene is TRBJ1-2, the V gene TRBV5-6, with D possibly being TRBD1 (5 bases). Germline lookup yields CDR1 SGHDT and CDR2 YYEEEE. V dropped 4 bases and J dropped 0 bases, with 10 bases sitting between them. This CDR3 comprises 14 residues. The CDR3 DNA is TGTGCCAGCAGCGGGACGGCGGCTAACTATGGCTACACCTTC. Translation: CASSGTAANYGYTF.

The chain couples TRBV3-1 (or the pseudogene TRBV3-2) to TRBJ1-4, with D unresolved. The CDR3 covers 11 residues. Germline V gene data show CDR1 as LGHDT and CDR2 as YNNKEL (reference sequence). Trimming left V 2 bases short and J 12 bases short, with 7 bases between. The CDR3 spells CASSQKGELFF. In nucleotides, the CDR3 is TGTGCCAGCAGCCAAAAGGGCGAACTGTTTTTT.

V and J are TRBV5-5 and TRBJ1-5; weak D call: TRBD1 (6 bases). From germline, CDR1 is SGHKS and CDR2 YYEKEE (reference sequence). V was clipped by 2 bases and J by 4 bases, with 10 bases between them. The CDR3 covers 14 residues. The CDR3 DNA follows: TGTGCCAGCAGCTTAGACAGGACAAATCAGCCCCAGCATTTT. Translating it yields CASSLDRTNQPQHF.

The V gene is TRBV5-4, the J gene TRBJ1-4; no clear D. The V gene's germline CDR1 is SGHNT and CDR2 YYREEE (reference sequence). Trimming took off 4 bases at V and 8 bases at J, with 9 bases between the two ends. The CDR3 extends over 12 amino acids. The CDR3 here is CASSLGKEKLFF. CDR3 bases: TGTGCCAGCAGCCTGGGCAAAGAAAAACTGTTTTTT.

Notes on this clone: The junction and the germline gene differ at one end; a read error may be behind it. V and J are TRBV9 and TRBJ1-1; 12 bases are shared with TRBD1. The CDR3 sequence is 12 residues long. The germline V gene encodes CDR1 SGDLS and CDR2 YYNGEE. The CDR3 DNA sequence: TGTGCCAGCAGGGGGACAGGGGGCGCGATGATCTTT. Its translation: CASRGTGGAMIF.

The chain couples TRBV30 to TRBJ1-2; D perhaps matches TRBD1 (6 bases). This CDR3 has 11 residues. V dropped 5 bases and J dropped 8 bases, with 12 bases sitting between them. The V gene's germline CDR1 is GTSNPN and CDR2 SVGIG (reference sequence). CDR3 protein: CAWLGGHGYTF. The CDR3 DNA follows: TGTGCCTGGCTGGGGGGGCACGGCTACACCTTC.

V usage is TRBV5-1 and J usage is TRBJ2-1; 10 nucleotides align to TRBD1. V was clipped by 3 bases and J by 8 bases; unmatched bases: 8. The CDR3 covers 15 residues. Germline loops: CDR1 SGHRS, CDR2 YFSETQ. As DNA, the CDR3 is TGCGCCAGCAGCTCCGGGACAGGGGATGTGGATGAGCAGTTCTTC. Protein sequence: CASSSGTGDVDEQFF.

This clone came up once. This chain links TRBV10-3 with TRBJ2-2; D perhaps matches TRBD1 (5 bases). Germline CDR1 is ENHRY and CDR2 is SYGVKD. The CDR3 spans 19 residues. V lost 6 bases to trimming and J lost 0 bases, with 23 bases between them. CDR3 coding DNA: TGTGCCATCAGCACCCCCGTGACAAGGGGTAAATCGAACACCGGGGAGCTGTTTTTT. Translating it yields CAISTPVTRGKSNTGELFF.

Only one count was recorded for this clone. Written as DNA, the CDR3 is TGTGCTAGTGGTTTGGATGGGGGAGTAGAGACCCAGTACTTC. It yields the protein CASGLDGGVETQYF. The chain combines TRBV12-5 with TRBJ2-5; the D call may be TRBD1 or TRBD2 (5 bases each). With 1 base removed from V and 4 bases from J, the gap between germline ends came to 10 bases. The CDR3 spans 14 residues. Germline CDR1 LGHNT, CDR2 FRNRAP.

Note on this clone: The CDR3 does not close with the conserved phenylalanine or tryptophan, likely indicating a read error. The DNA is omitted, as the CDR3 cannot be located on it reliably, and the CDR3 follows TCRdb's listing. This rearrangement joins TRBV5-8 to TRBJ2-7; the table assigns TRBD1, which was not confirmed against the DNA. Ends included, the CDR3 has 12 residues. CDR1 and CDR2 (germline): SGHTS, YDEGEE. The CDR3 region is CASSLLLGQQGL.

The rearrangement uses TRBV9 and TRBJ2-3, with 9 bases lining up with TRBD1. The CDR3 is 14 amino acids. CDR1 SGDLS and CDR2 YYNGEE come from the germline V gene. With 3 bases clipped from V and 1 base from J, the junction kept 0 bases outside the gene matches. The CDR3 loop reads CASSGDRGTDTQYF. DNA of the CDR3: TGTGCCAGCAGCGGGGACAGGGGCACAGATACGCAGTATTTT.

The chain carries TRBV5-1 and TRBJ2-5, with 7 bases that match TRBD2. CDR1 and CDR2 (germline): SGHRS, YFSETQ. V lost 6 bases to trimming and J lost 6 bases; unmatched junction nucleotides: 14. The CDR3 spans 15 residues. CDR3 loop: CASIPMGEGPKTQYF. In nucleotides, the CDR3 is TGCGCCAGCATCCCTATGGGGGAGGGACCCAAGACCCAGTACTTC.

The rearrangement links TRBV6-5 to TRBJ1-5; 7 positions match TRBD1. Germline values: CDR1 MNHEY, CDR2 SVGAGI. The CDR3 contains 14 residues. The V segment lost 6 bases and the J segment 4 bases; nucleotides outside the gene matches: 6. CDR3 loop: CASSGTVTNQPQHF. CDR3 DNA: TGTGCCAGCAGCGGGACAGTAACGAATCAGCCCCAGCATTTT.

Here the CDR3 DNA reads TGTGCCAGCAGTTTGCTAAGGGAGTTGCAGTATTTT. It yields the protein CASSLLRELQYF. This chain connects TRBV12-3 or TRBV12-4 to TRBJ2-3; maybe TRBD2 (5 bases). This CDR3 is 12 amino acids long. The ends were cut back, 3 bases at V and 11 bases at J, with 12 bases in the middle.

The CDR3: CAWSQGLNTEAFF. CDR3 bases: TGTGCCTGGAGTCAGGGGCTGAACACTGAAGCTTTCTTT. V usage is TRBV30 and J usage is TRBJ1-1, with D possibly TRBD1 on 6 matching bases. The length of the CDR3 is 13 residues. Germline-derived CDR1 and CDR2 are GTSNPN and SVGIG (reference sequence). V was trimmed by 2 bases and J by 0 bases, leaving 7 bases between them.